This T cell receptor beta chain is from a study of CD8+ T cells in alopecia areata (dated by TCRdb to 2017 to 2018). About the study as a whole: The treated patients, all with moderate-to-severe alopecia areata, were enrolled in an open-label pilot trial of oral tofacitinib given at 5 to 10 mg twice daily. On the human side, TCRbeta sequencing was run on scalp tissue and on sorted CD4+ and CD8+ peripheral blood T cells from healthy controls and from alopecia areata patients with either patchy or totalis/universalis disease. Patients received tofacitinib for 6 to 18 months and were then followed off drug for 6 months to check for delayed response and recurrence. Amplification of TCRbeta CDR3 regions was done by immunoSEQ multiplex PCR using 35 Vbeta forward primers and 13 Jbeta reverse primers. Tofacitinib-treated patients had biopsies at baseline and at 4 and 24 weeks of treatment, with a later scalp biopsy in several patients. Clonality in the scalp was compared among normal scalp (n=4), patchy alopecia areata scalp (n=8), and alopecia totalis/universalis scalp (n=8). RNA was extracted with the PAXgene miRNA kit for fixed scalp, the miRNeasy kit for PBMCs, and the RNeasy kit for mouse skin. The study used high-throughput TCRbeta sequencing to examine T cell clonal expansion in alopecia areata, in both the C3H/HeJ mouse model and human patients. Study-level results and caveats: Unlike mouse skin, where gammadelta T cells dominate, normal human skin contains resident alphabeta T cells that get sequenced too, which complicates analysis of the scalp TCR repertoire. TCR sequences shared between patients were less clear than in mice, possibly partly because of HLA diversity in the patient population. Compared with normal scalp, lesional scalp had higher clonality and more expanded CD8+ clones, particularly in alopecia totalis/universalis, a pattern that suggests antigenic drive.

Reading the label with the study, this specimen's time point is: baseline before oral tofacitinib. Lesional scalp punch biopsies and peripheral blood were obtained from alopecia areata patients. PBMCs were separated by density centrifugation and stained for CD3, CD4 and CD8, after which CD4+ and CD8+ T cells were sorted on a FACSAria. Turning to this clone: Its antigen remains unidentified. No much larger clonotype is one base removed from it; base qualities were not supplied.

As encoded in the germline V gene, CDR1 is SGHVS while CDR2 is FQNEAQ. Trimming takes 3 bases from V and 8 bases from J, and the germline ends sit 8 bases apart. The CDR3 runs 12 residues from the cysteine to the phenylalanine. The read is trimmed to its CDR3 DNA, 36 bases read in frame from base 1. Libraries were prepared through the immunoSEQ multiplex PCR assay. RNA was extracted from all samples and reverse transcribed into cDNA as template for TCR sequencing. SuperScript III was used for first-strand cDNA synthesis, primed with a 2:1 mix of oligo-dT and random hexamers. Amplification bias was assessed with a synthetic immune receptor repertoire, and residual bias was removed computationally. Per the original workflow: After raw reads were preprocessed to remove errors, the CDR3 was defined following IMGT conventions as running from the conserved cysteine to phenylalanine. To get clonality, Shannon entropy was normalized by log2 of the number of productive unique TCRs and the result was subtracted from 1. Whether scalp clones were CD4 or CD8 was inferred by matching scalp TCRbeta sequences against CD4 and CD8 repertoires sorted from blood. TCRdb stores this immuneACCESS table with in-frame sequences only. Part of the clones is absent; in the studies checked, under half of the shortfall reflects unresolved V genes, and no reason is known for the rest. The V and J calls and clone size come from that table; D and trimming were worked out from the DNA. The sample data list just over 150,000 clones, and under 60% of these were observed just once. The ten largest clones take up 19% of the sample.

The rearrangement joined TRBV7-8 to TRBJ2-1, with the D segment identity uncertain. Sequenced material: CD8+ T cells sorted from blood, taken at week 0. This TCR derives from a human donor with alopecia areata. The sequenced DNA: TGTGCCAGCAGCTTTAGTGCGGATGAGCAGTTCTTC. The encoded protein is CASSFSADEQFF.